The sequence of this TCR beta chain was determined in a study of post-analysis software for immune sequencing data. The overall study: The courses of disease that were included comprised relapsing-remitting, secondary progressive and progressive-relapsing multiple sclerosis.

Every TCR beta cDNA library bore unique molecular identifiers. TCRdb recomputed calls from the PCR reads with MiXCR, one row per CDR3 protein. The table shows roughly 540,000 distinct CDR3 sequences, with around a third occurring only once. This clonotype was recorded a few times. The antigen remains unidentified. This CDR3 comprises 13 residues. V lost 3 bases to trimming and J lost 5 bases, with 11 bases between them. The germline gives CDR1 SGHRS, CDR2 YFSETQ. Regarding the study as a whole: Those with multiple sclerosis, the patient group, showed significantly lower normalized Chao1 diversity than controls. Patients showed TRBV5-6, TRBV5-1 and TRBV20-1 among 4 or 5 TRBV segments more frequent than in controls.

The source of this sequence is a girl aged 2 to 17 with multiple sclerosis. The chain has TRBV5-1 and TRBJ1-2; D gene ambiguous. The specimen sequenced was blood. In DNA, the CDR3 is TGCGCCAGCAGCTCTAATGGATTATATGGCTACACCTTC. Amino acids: CASSSNGLYGYTF.